This TCR beta chain came from a study of T cell repertoires in cytomegalovirus infection. Study background: An indication of both CMV infection and matching HLA type came from public TCR beta signatures. Study results and caveats: What dominated the ex vivo response were HLA-C-restricted CMV-specific TCR beta clonotypes.

Trimming removed 5 bases at V and 1 base at J, with 6 bases between. The CDR3 runs to 12 residues. Per germline, CDR1 SGHVS and CDR2 FQNEAQ. This clonotype was seen repeatedly, ten times or more. Its antigen remains unidentified. A single record per CDR3 protein comes from TCRdb applying MiXCR to the reads. The repertoire holds some 150,000 distinct CDR3 sequences, with under 8% as singletons. This rearrangement joins TRBV7-8 to TRBJ2-7; tentatively, D is TRBD1 or TRBD2 (5 bases each). The sequenced sample consisted of PBMCs. This sequence was found in a human donor in good health (CMV status not recorded). Some clones in this sample may be carry-over from other donors' samples. The CDR3 is CASSEGSYEQYF. CDR3 coding DNA: TGTGCCAGCAGCGAGGGGTCCTACGAGCAGTACTTC. Full variable domain (remainder filled in from reference TRBV7-8 and TRBJ2-7): GAGVSQSPRYKVAKRGQDVALRCDPISGHVSLFWYQQALGQGPEFLTYFQNEAQLDKSGLPSDRFFAERPEGSVSTLKIQRTQQEDSAVYLCASSEGSYEQYFGPGTRLTVT.